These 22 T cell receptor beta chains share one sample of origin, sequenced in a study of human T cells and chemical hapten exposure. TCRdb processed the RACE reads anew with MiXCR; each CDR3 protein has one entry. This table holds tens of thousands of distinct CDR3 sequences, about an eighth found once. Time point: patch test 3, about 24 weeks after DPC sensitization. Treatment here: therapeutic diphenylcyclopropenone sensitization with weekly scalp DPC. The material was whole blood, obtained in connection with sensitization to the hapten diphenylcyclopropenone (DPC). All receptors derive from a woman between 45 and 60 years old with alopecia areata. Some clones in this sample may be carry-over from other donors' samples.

CDR3 bases: TGCAGCGTTGTAGGGACCCACTCGAAGAACACTGAAGCTTTCTTT. Its translation is CSVVGTHSKNTEAFF. The chain recombines TRBV29-1 with TRBJ1-1; possible D gene TRBD1, 5 bases. V lost 4 bases and J 1 base, leaving 16 bases between the germline ends. Germline values: CDR1 SQVTM, CDR2 ANQGSEA. The CDR3 has 15 residues.

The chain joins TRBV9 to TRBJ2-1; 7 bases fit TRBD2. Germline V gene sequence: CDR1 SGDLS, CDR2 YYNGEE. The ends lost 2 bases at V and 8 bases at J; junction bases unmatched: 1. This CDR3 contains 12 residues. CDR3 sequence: CASSVLADEQFF. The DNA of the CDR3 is TGTGCCAGCAGCGTTCTAGCGGATGAGCAGTTCTTC.

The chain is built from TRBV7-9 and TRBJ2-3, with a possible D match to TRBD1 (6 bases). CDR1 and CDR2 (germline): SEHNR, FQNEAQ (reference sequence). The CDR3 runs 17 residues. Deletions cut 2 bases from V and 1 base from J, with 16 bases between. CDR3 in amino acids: CASSLSQGLSGTDTQYF. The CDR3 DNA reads TGTGCCAGCAGCTTATCACAGGGTCTTTCCGGCACAGATACGCAGTATTTT.

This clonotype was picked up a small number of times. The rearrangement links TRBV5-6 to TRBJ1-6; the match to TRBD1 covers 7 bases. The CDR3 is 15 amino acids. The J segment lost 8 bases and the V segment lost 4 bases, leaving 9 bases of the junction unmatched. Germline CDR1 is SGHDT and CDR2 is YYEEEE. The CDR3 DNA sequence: TGTGCCAGCAGCCACTACAGGGGCTTGGATTCACCCCTCCACTTT. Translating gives CASSHYRGLDSPLHF. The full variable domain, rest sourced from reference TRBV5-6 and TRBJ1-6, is DAGVTQSPTHLIKTRGQQVTLRCSPKSGHDTVSWYQQALGQGPQFIFQYYEEEERQRGNFPDRFSGHQFPNYSSELNVNALLLGDSALYLCASSHYRGLDSPLHFGNGTRLTVT.

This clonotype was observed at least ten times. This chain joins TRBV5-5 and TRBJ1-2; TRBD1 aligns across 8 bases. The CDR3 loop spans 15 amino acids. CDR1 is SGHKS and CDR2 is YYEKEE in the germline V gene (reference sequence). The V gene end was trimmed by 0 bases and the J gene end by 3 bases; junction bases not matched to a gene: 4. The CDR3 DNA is TGTGCCAGCAGCTTGGCGGACAGGGTTGACTATGGCTACACCTTC. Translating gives CASSLADRVDYGYTF.

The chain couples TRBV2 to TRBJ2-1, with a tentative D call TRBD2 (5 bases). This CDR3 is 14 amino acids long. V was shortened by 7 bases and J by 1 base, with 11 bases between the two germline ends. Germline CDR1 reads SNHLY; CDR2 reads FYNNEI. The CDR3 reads CASIGAESYNEQFF. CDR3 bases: TGTGCCAGCATAGGAGCGGAATCCTACAATGAGCAGTTCTTC. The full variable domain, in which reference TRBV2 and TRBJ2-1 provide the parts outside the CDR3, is EPEVTQTPSHQVTQMGQEVILRCVPISNHLYFYWYRQILGQKVEFLVSFYNNEISEKSEIFDDQFSVERPDGSNFTLKIRSTKLEDSAMYFCASIGAESYNEQFFGPGTRLTVL.

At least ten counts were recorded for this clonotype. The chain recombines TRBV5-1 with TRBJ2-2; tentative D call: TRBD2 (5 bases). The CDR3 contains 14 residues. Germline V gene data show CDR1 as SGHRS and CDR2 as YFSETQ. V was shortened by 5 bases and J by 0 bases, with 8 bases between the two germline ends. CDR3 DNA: TGCGCCAGCAGAGCGGAACCGAACACCGGGGAGCTGTTTTTT. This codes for CASRAEPNTGELFF.

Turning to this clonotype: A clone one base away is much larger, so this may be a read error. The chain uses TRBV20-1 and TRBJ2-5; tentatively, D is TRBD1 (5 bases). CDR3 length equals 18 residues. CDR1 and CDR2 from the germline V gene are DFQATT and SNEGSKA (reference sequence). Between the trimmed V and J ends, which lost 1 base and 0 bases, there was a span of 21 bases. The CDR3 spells CSARAPPGPDSYQETQYF. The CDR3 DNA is TGCAGTGCTAGAGCTCCCCCAGGGCCGGATTCGTACCAAGAGACCCAGTACTTC.

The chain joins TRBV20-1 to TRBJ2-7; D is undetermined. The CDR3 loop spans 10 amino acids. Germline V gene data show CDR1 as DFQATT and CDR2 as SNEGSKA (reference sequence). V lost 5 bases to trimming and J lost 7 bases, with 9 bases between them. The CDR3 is CSAWAVEQYF. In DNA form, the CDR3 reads TGCAGTGCTTGGGCTGTTGAGCAGTACTTC.

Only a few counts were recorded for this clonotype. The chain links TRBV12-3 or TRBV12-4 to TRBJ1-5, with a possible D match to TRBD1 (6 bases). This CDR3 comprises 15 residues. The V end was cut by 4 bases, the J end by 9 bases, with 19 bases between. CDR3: CASSSRAGAPWPQHF. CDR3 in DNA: TGTGCCAGCAGTTCCCGGGCAGGGGCCCCCTGGCCCCAGCATTTT.

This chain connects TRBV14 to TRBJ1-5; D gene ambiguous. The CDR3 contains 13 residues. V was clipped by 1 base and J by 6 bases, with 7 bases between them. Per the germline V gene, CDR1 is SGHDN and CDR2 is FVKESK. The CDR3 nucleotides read TGTGCCAGCAGCCAAGGAGTAACTCAGCCCCAGCATTTT. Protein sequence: CASSQGVTQPQHF.

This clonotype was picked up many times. The CDR3 nucleotides read TGTGCCAGCAGTTTAGGCGCGACAACAAATACCGGGGAGCTGTTTTTT. Encoded protein: CASSLGATTNTGELFF. The chain is built from TRBV27 and TRBJ2-2; D is unresolved. V lost 2 bases and J lost 5, with 15 bases in between. This CDR3 contains 16 residues. Looked up from germline, CDR1 is MNHEY and CDR2 is SMNVEV (reference sequence).

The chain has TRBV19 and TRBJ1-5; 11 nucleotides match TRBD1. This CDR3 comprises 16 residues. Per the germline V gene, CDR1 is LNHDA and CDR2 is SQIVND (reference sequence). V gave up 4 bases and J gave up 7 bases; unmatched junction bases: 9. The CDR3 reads CASSRLDRGLGQPQHF. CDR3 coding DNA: TGTGCCAGTAGTAGGTTGGACAGGGGGCTTGGGCAGCCCCAGCATTTT.

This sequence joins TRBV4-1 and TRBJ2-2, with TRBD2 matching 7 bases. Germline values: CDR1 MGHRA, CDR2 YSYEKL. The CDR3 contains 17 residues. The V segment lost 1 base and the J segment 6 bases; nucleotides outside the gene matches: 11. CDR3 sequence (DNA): TGCGCCAGCAGCCAAGTGGCGCGCGGGAGTGTTTCCGGGGAGCTGTTTTTT. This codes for CASSQVARGSVSGELFF.

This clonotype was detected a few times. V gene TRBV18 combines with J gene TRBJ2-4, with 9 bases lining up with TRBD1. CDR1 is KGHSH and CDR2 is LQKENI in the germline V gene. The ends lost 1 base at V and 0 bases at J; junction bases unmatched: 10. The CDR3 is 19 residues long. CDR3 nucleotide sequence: TGTGCCAGCTCACCACTGGGCCAAGGACAGGGGCTAGCCAAAAACATTCAGTACTTC. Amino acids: CASSPLGQGQGLAKNIQYF.

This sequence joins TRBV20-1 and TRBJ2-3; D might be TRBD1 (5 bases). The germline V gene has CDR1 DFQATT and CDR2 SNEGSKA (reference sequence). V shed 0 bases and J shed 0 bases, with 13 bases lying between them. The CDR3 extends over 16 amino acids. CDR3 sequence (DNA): TGCAGTGCTAGAGATCGACAGCGAACTAGCACAGATACGCAGTATTTT. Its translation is CSARDRQRTSTDTQYF.

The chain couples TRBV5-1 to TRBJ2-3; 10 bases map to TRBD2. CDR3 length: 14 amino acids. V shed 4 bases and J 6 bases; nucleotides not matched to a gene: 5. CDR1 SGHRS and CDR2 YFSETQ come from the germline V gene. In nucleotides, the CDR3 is TGCGCCAGCAGCACTAGCGGGACTGGGGATACGCAGTATTTT. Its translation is CASSTSGTGDTQYF.

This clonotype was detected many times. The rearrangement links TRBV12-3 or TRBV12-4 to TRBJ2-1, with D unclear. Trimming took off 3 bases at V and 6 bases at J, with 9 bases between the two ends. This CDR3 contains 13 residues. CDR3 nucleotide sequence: TGTGCCAGCAGTTTGACCCCGCTCAATGAGCAGTTCTTC. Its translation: CASSLTPLNEQFF.

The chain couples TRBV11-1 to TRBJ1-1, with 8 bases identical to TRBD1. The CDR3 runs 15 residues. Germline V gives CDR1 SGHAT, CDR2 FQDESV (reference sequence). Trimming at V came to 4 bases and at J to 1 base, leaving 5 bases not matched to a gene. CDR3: CASSSPDRGNTEAFF. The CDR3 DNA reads TGTGCCAGCAGCTCACCCGACAGGGGGAACACTGAAGCTTTCTTT.

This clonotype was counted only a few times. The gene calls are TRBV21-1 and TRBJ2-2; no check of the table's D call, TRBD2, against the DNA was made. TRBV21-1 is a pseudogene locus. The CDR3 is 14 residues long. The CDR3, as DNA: TGTGCCAGCCCCCAGGCGGGAGAAACCGGGGAGCTGTTTTTT. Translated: CASPQAGETGELFF.

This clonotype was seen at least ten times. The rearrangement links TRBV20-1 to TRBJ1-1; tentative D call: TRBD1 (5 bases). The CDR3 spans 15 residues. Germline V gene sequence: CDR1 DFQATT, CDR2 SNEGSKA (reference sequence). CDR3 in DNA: TGCGGGCCCCGGCCCCCCGGCCAGGGGAACACTGAAGCTTTCTTT. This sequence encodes CGPRPPGQGNTEAFF.

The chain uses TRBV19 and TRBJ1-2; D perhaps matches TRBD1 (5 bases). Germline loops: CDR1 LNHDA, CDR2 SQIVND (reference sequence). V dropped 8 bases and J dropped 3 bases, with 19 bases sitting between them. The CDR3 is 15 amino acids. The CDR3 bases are TGTGCCAGTTCCGGCCGTCATCAGGGACACTATGGCTACACCTTC. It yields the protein CASSGRHQGHYGYTF.